The present T cell receptor beta chain was sequenced within a study of CD8+ T cells in alopecia areata. In the study overall: In an open-label trial, patients got 5 to 10 mg tofacitinib twice daily. Tofacitinib ran for 6 to 18 months before 6 months off drug. The study, taken as a whole, reports: Scalp clonality and expanded CD8+ clones among the top 100 fell significantly with tofacitinib.

Treatment specified: oral pan-JAK inhibitor, 5-10 mg twice daily. Peripheral blood samples and lesional scalp punch biopsies were obtained from alopecia areata patients. Of note for this clone: The antigen is undetermined.

After isolation, RNA underwent reverse transcription to generate cDNA as the sequencing template. Sequencing used immunoSEQ multiplex PCR; TCRdb keeps in-frame clones, though not all of them. The sample lists about 280,000 clones; about 62% were seen once. With 0 bases removed from V and 6 bases from J, the gap between germline ends came to 9 bases. Germline-derived CDR1 and CDR2 are SGHNT and YYREEE (reference sequence). CDR3 length equals 13 residues. The sample consisted of CD4+ T cells sorted from blood, taken at week 24, from a patient treated with tofacitinib. V and J are TRBV5-4 and TRBJ1-2; D is ambiguous. This sequence originates from a human donor with alopecia areata. The CDR3 reads CASSLDGWDGYTF. For the CDR3, the DNA is TGTGCCAGCAGCTTGGACGGGTGGGATGGCTACACCTTC.